This is a list of T cell receptor beta chains from one sample in a study of identifying expanded T cells in peripheral blood. Assay used: immunoSEQ multiplex PCR; TCRdb lists only in-frame clones, some missing. Found here are approximately 100,000 clones, 88% of them singletons; the top ten hold 7.5% to 9.5%. Sequencing was done on a sample of blood. The receptor source for this set is a person between 18 and 75 years old in good health. The CDR3 runs from the conserved cysteine through the conserved F or W. A D gene is named only where the DNA matches it firmly. A clone size is listed for some rows: how often the clone was seen (once, few, many), or a class if it is expanded.

TRBV27	TRBJ2-7	TRBD1	once	CASSFTTGGYEQYF	TGTGCCAGCAGTTTCACCACAGGGGGGTACGAGCAGTACTTC
TRBV5-1	TRBJ1-1	NA	NA	CASSFGEVNTEAFF	TGCGCCAGCAGCTTTGGGGAGGTAAACACTGAAGCTTTCTTT
TRBV7-9	TRBJ2-2	TRBD1	NA	CASSKGAQARGPNTGELFF	TGTGCCAGCAGCAAAGGGGCACAGGCGAGGGGGCCTAACACCGGGGAGCTGTTTTTT
TRBV7-2	TRBJ1-6	TRBD1	NA	CASSLVPATGRIAPLHF	TGTGCCAGCAGCTTAGTCCCGGCGACAGGGCGGATCGCACCCCTCCACTTT
TRBV2	TRBJ1-4	NA	NA	CASRAGVTNEKLFF	TGTGCCAGCAGGGCAGGGGTTACTAATGAAAAACTGTTTTTT
TRBV2	TRBJ1-1	NA	NA	CASSKDLRDTEAFF	TGTGCCAGCAGTAAGGACCTGAGGGACACTGAAGCTTTCTTT
TRBV2	TRBJ2-3	TRBD2	NA	CASPPGAGGADTQYF	TGTGCCAGCCCCCCGGGCGCGGGAGGGGCAGATACGCAGTATTTT
TRBV2	TRBJ1-1	TRBD1	NA	CASSDQGQAEAFF	TGTGCCAGCAGTGATCAGGGACAGGCGGAAGCTTTCTTT
TRBV11-1	TRBJ2-6	NA	NA	CAVTGDSGANVLTF	TGTGCCGTTACAGGAGACTCTGGGGCCAACGTCCTGACTTTC
TRBV29-1	TRBJ2-7	TRBD2	NA	CSVRTSETYEQYF	TGCAGCGTTCGGACTAGCGAGACCTACGAGCAGTACTTC
TRBV12-5	TRBJ2-1	TRBD2	once	CASGPGEGGLDEQFF	TGTGCTAGTGGCCCCGGGGAGGGAGGACTTGATGAGCAGTTCTTC
TRBV6-6	TRBJ2-7	TRBD2	NA	CASSLASGSFYEQYF	TGTGCCAGCAGCTTGGCTAGCGGGAGTTTTTACGAGCAGTACTTC
TRBV6-1	TRBJ1-2	TRBD1	NA	CASSDPGTANYGYTF	TGTGCCAGCAGTGACCCCGGGACAGCCAACTATGGCTACACCTTC
TRBV20-1	TRBJ2-7	NA	NA	CSGGEWEVEYF	TGCAGTGGGGGTGAGTGGGAGGTAGAGTACTTC
TRBV5-1	TRBJ1-1	TRBD1	NA	CASSSMGQGSGNTEAFF	TGCGCCAGCAGCTCCATGGGACAGGGGTCCGGGAACACTGAAGCTTTCTTT
TRBV2	TRBJ2-3	NA	NA	CALSPSTDTQYF	TGTGCCCTCTCCCCGAGCACAGATACGCAGTATTTT
TRBV29-1	TRBJ2-1	NA	NA	CSVELAAYNEQFF	TGCAGCGTTGAACTGGCAGCCTACAATGAGCAGTTCTTC
TRBV11-2	TRBJ1-2	NA	NA	CASSPGGGLRGYGYTF	TGTGCCAGCAGCCCTGGCGGGGGCCTACGGGGCTATGGCTACACCTTC
TRBV6-1	TRBJ1-5	TRBD1	NA	CASSWDRAQPQHF	TGTGCCAGCAGCTGGGACAGGGCTCAGCCCCAGCATTTT
TRBV7-9	TRBJ2-7	NA	few	CASSLPGRDYEQYF	TGTGCCAGCAGCTTACCGGGACGGGACTACGAGCAGTACTTC
TRBV5-1	TRBJ2-4	TRBD2	NA	CASSLDGLAGLGAKNIQYF	TGCGCCAGCAGCTTGGATGGACTAGCGGGCCTCGGAGCCAAAAACATTCAGTACTTC
TRBV28	TRBJ1-5	NA	NA	CASSLGSPWGNNQPQHF	TGTGCCAGCAGTTTGGGCAGCCCTTGGGGTAACAATCAGCCCCAGCATTTT
TRBV4-2	TRBJ1-1	NA	NA	CASSQTSGGAETEAFF	TGTGCCAGCAGCCAGACTAGCGGGGGGGCGGAAACTGAAGCTTTCTTT
TRBV7-9	TRBJ2-3	NA	NA	CASSLDPTDTQYF	TGTGCCAGCAGCTTGGATCCCACAGATACGCAGTATTTT
TRBV5-1	TRBJ2-7	TRBD2	NA	CASSLVPRTSGTYEQYF	TGCGCCAGCAGCTTGGTACCCAGGACTAGCGGAACCTACGAGCAGTACTTC
TRBV11-2	TRBJ2-6	NA	NA	CASSLSGANVLTF	TGTGCCAGCAGCTTATCTGGGGCCAACGTCCTGACTTTC
TRBV2	TRBJ2-3	NA	once	CASSDLANGGDTQYF	TGTGCCAGCAGTGACTTAGCGAACGGTGGAGATACGCAGTATTTT
TRBV21-1	TRBJ2-4	NA	once	CASQKKGLAKNIQYF	TGTGCCAGCCAGAAAAAGGGCTTAGCCAAAAACATTCAGTACTTC
TRBV27	TRBJ1-1	NA	NA	CASSTRPGLWNTEAFF	TGTGCCAGCAGTACACGACCGGGACTTTGGAACACTGAAGCTTTCTTT